This entry concerns a single T cell receptor (beta chain). Its antigen is as yet unknown. CDR3 length: 14 residues. Between the trimmed V and J ends, which lost 1 base and 4 bases, there was a span of 8 bases. CDR1 SGHAT and CDR2 FQNNGV come from the germline V gene. The data belong to a study of shared clonotypes between healthy human individuals. Study-level results: Between a handful of donors, naive CD4 clonotypes were shared at a level of approximately 5%.

Naive-designated CD8 cells lacked CD45RO, were positively enriched for CCR7, and omitted terminally differentiated effector memory CD45RA+ cells. Healthy adults negative for HIV, lacking recent acute infections or vaccinations, served as donors. Those who donated, Caucasian adults without exception, all lived in Nashville, Tennessee. This was a deep-level run. TCRdb keeps only in-frame clones here, not all; method: immunoSEQ multiplex PCR. The sample yields about 2.1 million clones, roughly 95% seen once. Sequenced material: naive CD8+ T cells from PBMCs. J is TRBJ1-3 and V is TRBV11-2; D gene ambiguous. The sequence was collected from a man between 18 and 35 years old in good health. Some clones in this sample may be carry-over from other donors' samples. CDR3 amino acids: CASSLVGAGNTIYF. CDR3 in DNA: TGTGCCAGCAGCTTAGTGGGTGCGGGAAACACCATATATTTT.